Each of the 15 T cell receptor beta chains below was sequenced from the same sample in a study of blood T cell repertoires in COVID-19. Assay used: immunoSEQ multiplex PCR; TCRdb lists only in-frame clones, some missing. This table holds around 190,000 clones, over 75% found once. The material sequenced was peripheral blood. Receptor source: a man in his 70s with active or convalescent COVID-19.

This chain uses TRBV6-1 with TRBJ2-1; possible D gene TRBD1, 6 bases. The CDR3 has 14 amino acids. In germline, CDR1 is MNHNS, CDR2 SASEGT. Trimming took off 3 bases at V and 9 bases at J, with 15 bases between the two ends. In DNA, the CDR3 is TGTGCCAGCAGTGATTACAGGGATCTGGGTGAGCAGTTCTTC. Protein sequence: CASSDYRDLGEQFF.

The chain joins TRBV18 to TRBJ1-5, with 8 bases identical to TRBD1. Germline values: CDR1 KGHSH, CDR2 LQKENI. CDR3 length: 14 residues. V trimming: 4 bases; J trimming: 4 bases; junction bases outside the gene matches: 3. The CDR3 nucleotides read TGTGCCAGCTCACTAAGACAGGGGAATCAGCCCCAGCATTTT. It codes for CASSLRQGNQPQHF.

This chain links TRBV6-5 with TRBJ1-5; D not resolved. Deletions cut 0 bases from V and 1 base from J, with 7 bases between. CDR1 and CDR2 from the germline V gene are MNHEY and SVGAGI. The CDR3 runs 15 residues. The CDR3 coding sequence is TGTGCCAGCAGTTACTCGATGCGGAGCAATCAGCCCCAGCATTTT. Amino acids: CASSYSMRSNQPQHF.

Here the CDR3 reads CASSQDAGGGEDTQYF. The DNA of the CDR3 is TGTGCCAGCAGCCAAGATGCCGGGGGGGGCGAAGATACGCAGTATTTT. The chain has TRBV4-2 and TRBJ2-3; TRBD2 agrees at 8 bases. Trimming removed 0 bases from V and 5 bases from J; junction bases left unmatched: 7. The CDR3 is 16 amino acids. Germline CDR1 and CDR2: LGHNA and YNFKEQ.

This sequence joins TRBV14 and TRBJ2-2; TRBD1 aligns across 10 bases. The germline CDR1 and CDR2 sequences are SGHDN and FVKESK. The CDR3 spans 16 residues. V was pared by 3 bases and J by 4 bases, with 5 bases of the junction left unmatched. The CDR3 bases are TGTGCCAGCAGCCATGCGGGACAGGGGACCACCGGGGAGCTGTTTTTT. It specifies CASSHAGQGTTGELFF.

The CDR3 loop is CASSLEWASGSGEQFF. The CDR3 region has the DNA TGTGCCAGCAGCTTAGAGTGGGCTAGCGGGAGCGGGGAGCAGTTCTTC. J is TRBJ2-1 and V is TRBV7-8, with 10 bases aligning to TRBD2. V shed 1 base and J 10 bases; nucleotides not matched to a gene: 10. The CDR3 has 16 amino acids. The germline CDR1 and CDR2 sequences are SGHVS and FQNEAQ.

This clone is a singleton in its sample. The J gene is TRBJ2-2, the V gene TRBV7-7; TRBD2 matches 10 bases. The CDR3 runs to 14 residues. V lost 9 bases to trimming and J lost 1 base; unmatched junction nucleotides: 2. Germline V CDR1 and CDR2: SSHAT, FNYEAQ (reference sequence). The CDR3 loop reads CASRLAGNTGELFF. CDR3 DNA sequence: TGTGCCAGTAGACTAGCGGGGAACACCGGGGAGCTGTTTTTT.

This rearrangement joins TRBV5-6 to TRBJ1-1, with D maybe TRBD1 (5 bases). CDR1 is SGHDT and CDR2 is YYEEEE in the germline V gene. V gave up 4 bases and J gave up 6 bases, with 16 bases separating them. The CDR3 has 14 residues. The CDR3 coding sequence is TGTGCCAGCAGCCGGTGGTGGGGGGTCCCTGAAGCTTTCTTT. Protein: CASSRWWGVPEAFF.

CDR3: CASSLSPGTNYGYTF. The CDR3 region has the DNA TGTGCCAGCAGCTTAAGTCCAGGGACTAACTATGGCTACACCTTC. This chain links TRBV7-3 with TRBJ1-2; maybe TRBD1 (5 bases). V dropped 1 base and J dropped 0 bases, with 9 bases sitting between them. Germline CDR1 is SGHTA and CDR2 is FQGTGA. This CDR3 comprises 15 residues.

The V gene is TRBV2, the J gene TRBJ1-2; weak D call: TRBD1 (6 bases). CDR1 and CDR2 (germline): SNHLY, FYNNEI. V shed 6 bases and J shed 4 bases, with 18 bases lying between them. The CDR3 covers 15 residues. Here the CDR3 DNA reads TGTGCCAGCAGCCCTGGTGAAGGGGGAATCTATGGCTACACCTTC. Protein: CASSPGEGGIYGYTF. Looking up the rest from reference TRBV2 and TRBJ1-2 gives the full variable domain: EPEVTQTPSHQVTQMGQEVILRCVPISNHLYFYWYRQILGQKVEFLVSFYNNEISEKSEIFDDQFSVERPDGSNFTLKIRSTKLEDSAMYFCASSPGEGGIYGYTFGSGTRLTVV.

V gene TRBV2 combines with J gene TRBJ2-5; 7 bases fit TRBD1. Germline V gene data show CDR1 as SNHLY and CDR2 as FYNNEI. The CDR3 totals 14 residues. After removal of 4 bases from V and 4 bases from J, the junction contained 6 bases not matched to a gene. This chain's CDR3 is CASSVLNRGETQYF. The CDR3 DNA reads TGTGCCAGCAGTGTCTTGAACAGGGGAGAGACCCAGTACTTC.

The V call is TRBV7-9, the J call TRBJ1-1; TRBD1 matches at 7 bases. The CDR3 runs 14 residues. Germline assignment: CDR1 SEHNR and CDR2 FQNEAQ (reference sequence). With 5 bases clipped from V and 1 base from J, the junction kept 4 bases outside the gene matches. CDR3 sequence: CASSKGGQNTEAFF. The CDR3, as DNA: TGTGCCAGCAGCAAAGGGGGCCAGAACACTGAAGCTTTCTTT.

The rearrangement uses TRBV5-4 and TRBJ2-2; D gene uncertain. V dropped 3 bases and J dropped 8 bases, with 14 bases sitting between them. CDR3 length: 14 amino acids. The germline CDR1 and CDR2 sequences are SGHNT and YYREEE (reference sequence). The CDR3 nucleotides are TGTGCCAGCAGCTCCTTTATGGTGGAGGGGGAGCTGTTTTTT. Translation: CASSSFMVEGELFF. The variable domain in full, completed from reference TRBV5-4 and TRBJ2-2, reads ETGVTQSPTHLIKTRGQQVTLRCSSQSGHNTVSWYQQALGQGPQFIFQYYREEENGRGNFPPRFSGLQFPNYSSELNVNALELDDSALYLCASSSFMVEGELFFGEGSRLTVL.

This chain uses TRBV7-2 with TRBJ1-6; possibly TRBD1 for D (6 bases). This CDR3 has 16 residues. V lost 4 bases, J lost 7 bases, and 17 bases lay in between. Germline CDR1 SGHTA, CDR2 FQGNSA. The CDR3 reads CASSSMSGVVNSPLHF. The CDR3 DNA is TGTGCCAGCAGCTCGATGTCAGGGGTTGTGAATTCACCCCTCCACTTT.

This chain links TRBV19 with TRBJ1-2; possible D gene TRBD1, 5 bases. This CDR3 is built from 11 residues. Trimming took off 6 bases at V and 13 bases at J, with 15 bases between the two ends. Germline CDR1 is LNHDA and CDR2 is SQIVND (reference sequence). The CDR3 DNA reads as TGTGCCAGTAGATCCGGGGGAGCCCTCACCTTC. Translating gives CASRSGGALTF.